A single sample gave rise to the 3 T cell receptor beta chains below, sequenced in a study of T cell changes during pregnancy in multiple sclerosis. Measured with immunoSEQ multiplex PCR; TCRdb has only the in-frame clones, and not every one. The sample records about 34,000 clones, 85% to 90% being singletons. This specimen was CD8+ T cells from peripheral blood mononuclear cells, taken after pregnancy. These receptors originate from a female donor with multiple sclerosis, enrolled in a pregnancy study.

The genes are TRBV29-1 and TRBJ1-2; 8 nucleotides match TRBD1. This CDR3 has 12 residues. From germline, CDR1 is SQVTM and CDR2 ANQGSEA. V gave up 4 bases and J gave up 6 bases; unmatched junction bases: 4. The CDR3 DNA is TGCAGCGTTGGCAGGGGGCCTGATGGCTACACCTTC. Its protein product is CSVGRGPDGYTF.

The gene calls are TRBV15 and TRBJ2-5; TRBD1 matches 7 bases. With V trimmed by 9 bases and J by 7 bases, 11 bases remained unmatched. The CDR3 totals 13 residues. Germline CDR1 reads LNHNV; CDR2 reads YYDKDF (reference sequence). The CDR3 region is CATSTGVGGTQYF. The CDR3 DNA reads as TGTGCCACGAGTACAGGGGTAGGGGGGACCCAGTACTTC. Looking up the rest from reference TRBV15 and TRBJ2-5 gives the full variable domain: DAMVIQNPRYQVTQFGKPVTLSCSQTLNHNVMYWYQQKSSQAPKLLFHYYDKDFNNEADTPDNFQSRRPNTSFCFLDIRSPGLGDTAMYLCATSTGVGGTQYFGPGTRLLVL.

This clone has a single count. The chain links TRBV9 to TRBJ2-1, with D perhaps matching TRBD2 (6 bases). The CDR3 runs 17 residues. The V end was cut by 3 bases, the J end by 2 bases, with 18 bases between. Germline CDR1 SGDLS, CDR2 YYNGEE. The CDR3 nucleotides are TGTGCCAGCAGCGCGACTGGGACTCCCAGGCCCTACAATGAGCAGTTCTTC. Translation gives CASSATGTPRPYNEQFF.